This T cell receptor (beta chain) is from a study of beta chain features in type 1 diabetes. Study-level points and caveats: Sequencing the cDNA could make cells with high TCR expression show up more than they should. Type 1 diabetes patients had moderately but significantly shorter TCRB CDR3s in all four CD4+ subsets.

A CD45RO/CCR7/CD25/CD127/CD95/CD27 panel sorted naive, central memory, regulatory and stem cell-like memory CD4+ cells. Worth noting for this clone: Its specificity is unknown.

cDNA synthesis used the whole RNA isolate, giving expressed TCRB sequences. Only in-frame clones appear in the TCRdb table, and some are missing; sequencing was by immunoSEQ multiplex PCR. The data contain nearly 700,000 clones, around an eighth of them singletons. V lost 11 bases, J lost 4 bases, and 26 bases lay in between. Germline V gene sequence: CDR1 SSHAT, CDR2 FNYEAQ (reference sequence). The CDR3 is made up of 16 amino acids. This rearrangement joins TRBV7-7 to TRBJ2-5; tentatively, D is TRBD2 (7 bases). The sequenced sample was naive CD4+ T cells from blood. This clonotype was sampled from a man aged 18-30 years with type 1 diabetes. The DNA for the CDR3 is TGTGCCGCCGGCCCCTGGGGAGGGGGGCGCGGAGAGACCCAGTACTTC. Protein: CAAGPWGGGRGETQYF.